The 27 T cell receptor beta chains listed next were all sequenced from one sample in a study of T cells after yellow fever vaccination. TCRdb itself ran the 5' RACE reads through MiXCR, one entry per CDR3 protein. Here the sample spans about 130,000 distinct CDR3 sequences, 6.6% being singletons. Specimen: CD4+ T cells sorted from PBMCs, collected 10 days after the yellow fever booster vaccination. Receptor source: a man aged 25-45 years who received the YFV17D yellow fever vaccine.

This clonotype was recorded at least ten times. The chain carries TRBV7-9 and TRBJ2-3, with D perhaps TRBD2 (6 bases). The ends were cut back, 5 bases at V and 1 base at J, with 16 bases in the middle. This CDR3 region has 16 residues. From germline, CDR1 is SEHNR and CDR2 FQNEAQ (reference sequence). CDR3 nucleotide sequence: TGTGCCAGCAGCCAATCCGCGGGAAAGGGCACAGATACGCAGTATTTT. Encoded protein: CASSQSAGKGTDTQYF.

At least ten counts were recorded for this clonotype. The junction departs from the called germline gene at one end, perhaps through a read error. The J gene is TRBJ2-7, the V gene TRBV7-6; D gene unclear. Germline values: CDR1 SGHVS, CDR2 FNYEAQ. The CDR3 totals 12 residues. The CDR3 sequence: CASSSGPYQQYF. The CDR3 DNA is TGTGCCAGCAGCTCAGGCCCCTACCAGCAGTACTTC.

The V and J genes are TRBV5-6 and TRBJ2-3; 8 bases fit TRBD2. CDR1 is SGHDT and CDR2 is YYEEEE in the germline V gene. This CDR3 spans 16 amino acids. V shed 1 base, J shed 7 bases, and the junction held 11 bases outside the gene matches. This chain's CDR3 is CASSLRVTGGPNTQYF. The CDR3 region has the DNA TGTGCCAGCAGCTTGAGGGTAACGGGAGGGCCGAATACGCAGTATTTT.

This clonotype was observed many times. The CDR3 sequence is CASSLASGSSEQFF. The CDR3 DNA is TGTGCCAGCAGCTTAGCTAGCGGGAGTAGTGAGCAGTTCTTC. The rearrangement joins TRBV7-2 to TRBJ2-1; 9 bases align to TRBD2. V dropped 0 bases and J dropped 9; count of bases not matched to a gene: 3. The CDR3 runs to 14 residues. Germline-derived CDR1 and CDR2 are SGHTA and FQGNSA.

This clonotype was seen at least ten times. This sequence joins TRBV11-2 and TRBJ2-3; no clear D. Per germline, CDR1 SGHAT and CDR2 FQNNGV. Between the trimmed V and J ends, which lost 2 bases and 5 bases, there was a span of 8 bases. CDR3 length equals 13 residues. The CDR3 is CASSLSSRDTQYF. The CDR3 nucleotides are TGTGCCAGCAGCTTAAGTTCAAGAGATACGCAGTATTTT.

This clonotype appeared many times. The rearrangement links TRBV2 to TRBJ1-4; D may be TRBD1 (6 bases). CDR1 and CDR2 from the germline V gene are SNHLY and FYNNEI. V was clipped by 8 bases and J by 5 bases, with 9 bases between them. The CDR3 loop spans 12 amino acids. This CDR3 is CASWGQNEKLFF. The CDR3 coding sequence is TGTGCCAGCTGGGGGCAGAATGAAAAACTGTTTTTT.

This clonotype was observed at least ten times. V is TRBV20-1 and J is TRBJ2-3; 9 bases map to TRBD2. Germline CDR1 DFQATT, CDR2 SNEGSKA (reference sequence). This CDR3 region has 16 residues. The V and J ends lost 1 base and 2 bases, in that order; junction bases with no gene match: 7. The CDR3 is CSARGPAGGPTDTQYF. The CDR3 region has the DNA TGCAGTGCTAGAGGCCCAGCGGGAGGCCCCACAGATACGCAGTATTTT.

The sample holds many counts of this clonotype. The V call is TRBV19, the J call TRBJ1-1; D perhaps matches TRBD1 (5 bases). The length of the CDR3 is 15 residues. From germline, CDR1 is LNHDA and CDR2 SQIVND (reference sequence). Deletions cut 4 bases from V and 0 bases from J, with 12 bases between. The CDR3 spells CASSTTSRVNTEAFF. The CDR3 bases are TGTGCCAGTAGTACGACCAGCAGGGTGAACACTGAAGCTTTCTTT. Full variable domain (rest looked up from reference TRBV19 and TRBJ1-1): DGGITQSPKYLFRKEGQNVTLSCEQNLNHDAMYWYRQDPGQGLRLIYYSQIVNDFQKGDIAEGYSVSREKKESFPLTVTSAQKNPTAFYLCASSTTSRVNTEAFFGQGTRLTVV.

In its sample, this clonotype was seen many times. The rearrangement joins TRBV20-1 to TRBJ1-6; D remains ambiguous. The germline V gene encodes CDR1 DFQATT and CDR2 SNEGSKA (reference sequence). V was shortened by 8 bases and J by 4 bases, with 12 bases between the two germline ends. CDR3 length: 13 amino acids. The CDR3 bases are TGCAGTACCAGACCCCCGTATAATTCACCCCTCCACTTT. It is translated as CSTRPPYNSPLHF.

In this sample, this clonotype turned up many times. The V call is TRBV20-1, the J call TRBJ2-1; TRBD2 matches at 8 bases. The CDR3 is 18 residues long. Germline CDR1 is DFQATT and CDR2 is SNEGSKA (reference sequence). With V trimmed by 6 bases and J by 7 bases, 23 bases remained unmatched. The CDR3 region has the DNA TGCAGTGCAAACGCGGGACTAGTGGGGGGGCCGGGCGTGAATGAGCAGTTCTTC. Translating gives CSANAGLVGGPGVNEQFF.

This clonotype showed up many times. The chain couples TRBV7-6 to TRBJ1-2; 7 nucleotides align to TRBD1. This CDR3 is built from 12 residues. Germline V CDR1 and CDR2: SGHVS, FNYEAQ. V was pared by 5 bases and J by 7 bases, with 4 bases of the junction left unmatched. The CDR3 loop is CASSETGFGYTF. The CDR3 DNA reads as TGTGCCAGCAGCGAGACAGGGTTTGGCTACACCTTC.

This clonotype was seen repeatedly, ten times or more. J is TRBJ1-2 and V is TRBV7-2, with 11 bases identical to TRBD1. J gave up 7 bases and V 5 bases, and 12 bases lay outside the gene matches. The V gene's germline CDR1 is SGHTA and CDR2 FQGNSA. This CDR3 is 16 amino acids long. CDR3 DNA: TGTGCCAGCAGCCCCGGACAGGGGGCATACTTCGGTGGCTACACCTTC. Residues: CASSPGQGAYFGGYTF.

As to this clonotype: A single base separates this from a much larger clone, so it may be a read error. The rearrangement uses TRBV20-1 and TRBJ2-1; TRBD2 might be the D (5 bases). The CDR3 length is 14 residues. The germline CDR1 and CDR2 sequences are DFQATT and SNEGSKA (reference sequence). V lost 3 bases to trimming and J lost 1 base, with 10 bases between them. This CDR3 reads CSASGINSYNEQFF. The CDR3, as DNA: TGCAGTGCTAGCGGGATAAATTCCTACAATGAGCAGTTCTTC.

The chain couples TRBV12-5 to TRBJ2-3; no clear D gene. V was cut by 6 bases and J by 4 bases, with 17 bases left in between. Germline-derived CDR1 and CDR2 are LGHNT and FRNRAP. CDR3 length: 15 amino acids. The CDR3 DNA reads TGTGCTAGTGGCCCTGGCGGACCTTGGGCAGATACGCAGTATTTT. It codes for CASGPGGPWADTQYF.

This clonotype was counted only a few times. The chain couples TRBV27 to TRBJ2-4; possible D gene TRBD2, 5 bases. In germline, CDR1 is MNHEY, CDR2 SMNVEV (reference sequence). The CDR3 is 13 amino acids. Trimming removed 3 bases from V and 6 bases from J, with 9 bases in between. The CDR3 sequence: CASSFPDSNIQYF. Here the CDR3 DNA reads TGTGCCAGCAGTTTCCCGGACTCAAACATTCAGTACTTC.

This clonotype was seen ten or more times. The V call is TRBV6-1, the J call TRBJ2-3; TRBD2 agrees at 7 bases. Per the germline V gene, CDR1 is MNHNS and CDR2 is SASEGT. V shed 7 bases and J 2 bases; nucleotides not matched to a gene: 6. This CDR3 comprises 14 residues. CDR3 protein: CASTKRGDTDTQYF. The CDR3 region has the DNA TGTGCCAGCACCAAACGGGGGGACACAGATACGCAGTATTTT.

This clonotype was detected ten times or more. V is TRBV6-2 or TRBV6-3 and J is TRBJ2-1; maybe TRBD2 (6 bases). V lost 4 bases and J lost 2, with 21 bases in between. The germline gives CDR1 MNHEY, CDR2 SVGEGT. CDR3 length: 18 amino acids. The CDR3 protein is CASSLASSGRATYNEQFF. In DNA, the CDR3 is TGTGCCAGCAGTTTAGCCTCAAGCGGGCGGGCAACCTACAATGAGCAGTTCTTC.

This clonotype was detected many times. The V gene is TRBV10-2, the J gene TRBJ2-1, with 11 bases that match TRBD2. The CDR3 totals 14 residues. V lost 10 bases, J lost 10 bases, and 12 bases stayed unmatched. CDR1 is WSHSY, CDR2 SAAADI, per germline. The CDR3 reads CATHQLAGVGEQFF. CDR3 in DNA: TGCGCCACCCACCAACTAGCGGGAGTTGGAGAGCAGTTCTTC.

Notes on this clonotype: A much larger clone is a single base away; this may be a read error. The chain uses TRBV6-1 and TRBJ2-5; 7 positions agree with TRBD2. The CDR3 covers 16 residues. Germline CDR1 reads MNHNS; CDR2 reads SASEGT. With 4 bases clipped from V and 5 bases from J, the junction kept 13 bases outside the gene matches. The CDR3 reads CASSGGTIGRTETQYF. The CDR3 DNA is TGTGCCAGCAGTGGGGGGACTATCGGGAGGACGGAGACCCAGTACTTC.

This clonotype has more than one count but fewer than ten. The V call is TRBV24-1, the J call TRBJ2-1; 8 positions match TRBD1. Germline loops: CDR1 KGHDR, CDR2 SFDVKD. V lost 9 bases to trimming and J lost 8 bases; unmatched junction nucleotides: 11. The CDR3 consists of 14 residues. CDR3 sequence: CATQPGQGGYEQFF. For the CDR3, the DNA is TGTGCCACCCAACCCGGACAGGGTGGCTATGAGCAGTTCTTC.

Remarks on this clonotype: A much bigger clone sits one base away, suggesting this may be a read error. This chain links TRBV7-6 with TRBJ2-2; D may be TRBD2 (5 bases). Germline V gene lookup returns CDR1 SGHVS and CDR2 FNYEAQ. The CDR3 is 16 amino acids. CDR3: CASSLGGSRNTGVLFF. In DNA, the CDR3 is TGTGCCAGCAGCTTGGGTGGGAGTCGGAACACCGGGGTGCTGTTTTTT. Full variable domain (outside the CDR3, taken from reference TRBV7-6 and TRBJ2-2): GAGVSQSPRYKVTKRGQDVALRCDPISGHVSLYWYRQALGQGPEFLTYFNYEAQQDKSGLPNDRFSAERPEGSISTLTIQRTEQRDSAMYRCASSLGGSRNTGVLFFGEGSRLTVL.

This clonotype was recorded many times. V and J are TRBV7-2 and TRBJ2-1; 11 bases are shared with TRBD2. The CDR3 is made up of 17 amino acids. Germline V gives CDR1 SGHTA, CDR2 FQGNSA. V dropped 7 bases and J dropped 3; count of bases not matched to a gene: 11. The CDR3 loop reads CASNIHSGRAIYNEQFF. CDR3 nucleotides: TGTGCCAGCAATATCCATAGCGGGAGGGCGATCTACAATGAGCAGTTCTTC.

At least ten counts were recorded for this clonotype. The chain employs TRBV6-5 and TRBJ2-7, with 8 bases aligning to TRBD1. The CDR3 runs to 15 residues. Germline V gene data show CDR1 as MNHEY and CDR2 as SVGAGI. The V gene end was trimmed by 2 bases and the J gene end by 6 bases; junction bases not matched to a gene: 9. CDR3 residues: CASSYLGQGGFEQYF. In DNA form, the CDR3 reads TGTGCCAGCAGTTACCTCGGACAGGGTGGTTTCGAGCAGTACTTC.

There are a few counts of this clonotype. The chain links TRBV13 to TRBJ2-6; perhaps TRBD1 as D (6 bases). V lost 5 bases, J lost 0 bases, and 17 bases lay in between. CDR3 length: 18 amino acids. Per the germline V gene, CDR1 is PRHDT and CDR2 is FYEKMQ (reference sequence). DNA for the CDR3: TGTGCCAGCAGCCTGAGTGCAGGGGTCACCTCTGGGGCCAACGTCCTGACTTTC. It specifies CASSLSAGVTSGANVLTF.

V usage is TRBV6-6 and J usage is TRBJ1-2, with TRBD1 as a possible D gene (6 bases). V was trimmed by 0 bases and J by 6 bases, leaving 8 bases between them. Germline CDR1 and CDR2: MNHNY and SVGAGI (reference sequence). The CDR3 has 13 residues. The CDR3 DNA follows: TGTGCCAGCAGTTACTCGGCAGGGGATGGCTACACCTTC. Residues: CASSYSAGDGYTF.

This clonotype was detected ten times or more. V usage is TRBV5-1 and J usage is TRBJ2-7; D may be TRBD2 (6 bases). V was shortened by 0 bases and J by 2 bases, with 9 bases between the two germline ends. Per germline, CDR1 SGHRS and CDR2 YFSETQ. CDR3 length: 14 amino acids. The CDR3 DNA sequence: TGCGCCAGCAGCTTGGCGGGAGCAACCTACGAGCAGTACTTC. Protein product: CASSLAGATYEQYF. The full variable domain, its missing parts supplied by reference TRBV5-1 and TRBJ2-7, is KAGVTQTPRYLIKTRGQQVTLSCSPISGHRSVSWYQQTPGQGLQFLFEYFSETQRNKGNFPGRFSGRQFSNSRSEMNVSTLELGDSALYLCASSLAGATYEQYFGPGTRLTVT.

The J gene is TRBJ1-5, the V gene TRBV18; 10 bases fit TRBD1. The J segment lost 5 bases and the V segment lost 5 bases, leaving 6 bases of the junction unmatched. CDR3 length: 15 residues. Germline V lookup: CDR1 KGHSH, CDR2 LQKENI. The DNA for the CDR3 is TGTGCCAGCTCAGACGGACAGGGGGTCTATCAGCCCCAGCATTTT. Translation gives CASSDGQGVYQPQHF.